Listed below are T cell receptor beta chains from one sample, sequenced in a study of persistence of HIV-infected CD4 T cells. Data came from immunoSEQ multiplex PCR; TCRdb stores just in-frame clones and leaves some out. The sample carries 18,000 or so clones, 75% to 80% recorded once. Antigens of these TCRs are unknown. The source was CD4+ T cells sorted from PBMCs after roughly 19-hour stimulation, collected from a patient who received antiretroviral therapy. These TCRs come from an adult man with HIV who was CMV-seropositive. The CDR3 runs from the conserved cysteine through the conserved F or W. D genes are given only for firm matches. Size is omitted from some rows. Given values are once, few, many or a class for expanded clones.

V gene	D gene	clone size	J gene	CDR3 DNA	CDR3 protein
TRBV19	NA	NA	TRBJ1-1	TGTGCCAGTAGCACCCCCTTGAACACTGAAGCTTTCTTT	CASSTPLNTEAFF
TRBV15	NA	once	TRBJ2-2	TGTGCCACCAGCAGAGATACTGTACTGAGCTGGGGGCAGGCCGGGGAGCTGTTTTTT	CATSRDTVLSWGQAGELFF
TRBV7-8	NA	NA	TRBJ1-5	TGTGCCAGCAGCTTAGTAGGGCAGAATCAGCCCCAGCATTTT	CASSLVGQNQPQHF
TRBV9	TRBD1	NA	TRBJ1-3	TGTGCCAGCAGCGTCTGGGACAGGGGAAGCTCTGGAAACACCATATATTTT	CASSVWDRGSSGNTIYF
TRBV28	NA	NA	TRBJ2-1	TGTGCCAGCAGTTTAAGCGGATACGACAATGAGCAGTTCTTC	CASSLSGYDNEQFF
TRBV7-9	NA	NA	TRBJ2-1	TGTGCCAGCAGCTTAGGGACAGCCTCCTACAATGAGCAGTTCTTC	CASSLGTASYNEQFF
TRBV28	TRBD1	NA	TRBJ1-4	TGTGCCAGCAGTTCCGGGACAGGGGATGAAAAACTGTTTTTT	CASSSGTGDEKLFF
TRBV5-1	NA	NA	TRBJ2-2	TGCGCCAGCAGCTTGGTCAAGGGAACGGACACCGGGGAGCTGTTTTTT	CASSLVKGTDTGELFF
TRBV5-1	NA	NA	TRBJ1-2	TGCGCCAGCAGCTTGGATCGGAGCGATGGCTACACCTTC	CASSLDRSDGYTF
TRBV29-1	NA	NA	TRBJ1-2	TGCAGCGTTGAGGCAGTGCCTAACTATGGCTACACCTTC	CSVEAVPNYGYTF
TRBV19	NA	NA	TRBJ2-3	TGTGCCAGTAATCAGGGGGGGACCACAGATACGCAGTATTTT	CASNQGGTTDTQYF
TRBV7-9	NA	NA	TRBJ2-6	TGTGCCAGCAGCCCAGGGGGGGCGCGCGGGGCCAACGTCCTGACTTTC	CASSPGGARGANVLTF
TRBV6-5	NA	NA	TRBJ1-1	TGTGCCAGCAGTATCTCTCGCAGGGTGATCGCTGAAGCTTTCTTT	CASSISRRVIAEAFF
TRBV9	NA	once	TRBJ1-1	TGTGCCAGCAGCGTATTAGTGAACACTGAAGCTTTCTTT	CASSVLVNTEAFF
TRBV5-8	NA	NA	TRBJ1-2	TGTGCCAGCAGCTCCGGGCGCATACTCGTGGGTAACTATGGCTACACCTTC	CASSSGRILVGNYGYTF
TRBV5-1	NA	NA	TRBJ1-6	TGCGCCAGCAGCACAGACCAGAATTCACCCCTCCACTTT	CASSTDQNSPLHF
TRBV6-2/TRBV6-3	NA	NA	TRBJ2-1	TGTGCCAGCAGTTACTCGAATCGGGGGCCAAGCGATGAGCAGTTCTTC	CASSYSNRGPSDEQFF
TRBV7-8	NA	NA	TRBJ1-5	TGTGCCAGCAGCGCAATGGGACGAGCTAGCAATCAGCCCCAGCATTTT	CASSAMGRASNQPQHF
TRBV9	NA	NA	TRBJ2-3	TGTGCCAGCAGCTCCCAACAGGCAGATACGCAGTATTTT	CASSSQQADTQYF
TRBV5-5	TRBD1	NA	TRBJ1-5	TGTGCCAGCAGCTTGGGACAGGGGGGCCAGCCCCAGCATTTT	CASSLGQGGQPQHF
TRBV9	NA	NA	TRBJ2-7	TGTGCCAGCAGCCTCGGGGATCACGAGCAGTACTTC	CASSLGDHEQYF
TRBV11-2	TRBD2	NA	TRBJ2-3	TGTGCCAGCAGCCCCGGCCGACTAGCGGGGTTGGCAGATACGCAGTATTTT	CASSPGRLAGLADTQYF
TRBV18	NA	NA	TRBJ1-5	TGTGCCAGCTCACCAGGGAACAATCAGCCCCAGCATTTT	CASSPGNNQPQHF
TRBV7-2	TRBD1	NA	TRBJ1-2	TGTGCCAGCAGCCCTGGACAGGGCATGGGTGGCTACACCTTC	CASSPGQGMGGYTF
TRBV24-1	NA	NA	TRBJ2-7	TGTGCCACCAGTGTTGGCCCCACTCAGATGTCAGGAAGATCCTACGAGCAGTACTTC	CATSVGPTQMSGRSYEQYF
TRBV24-1	NA	NA	TRBJ2-1	TGTGCCACCAGTAGAATCCCCACTGAGCAGTTCTTC	CATSRIPTEQFF
TRBV19	NA	NA	TRBJ2-5	TGTGCCAGTAGTCATCAGGGTGCTCAAGAGACCCAGTACTTC	CASSHQGAQETQYF
TRBV12-5	NA	NA	TRBJ1-1	TGTGCTAGTGGTCGATCAGGGGACGGCAACACTGAAGCTTTCTTT	CASGRSGDGNTEAFF
TRBV9	TRBD2	few	TRBJ2-3	TGTGCCAGCAGCTCCCGCCATAGCGGGGGGCCAGGGGATACGCAGTATTTT	CASSSRHSGGPGDTQYF
TRBV19	NA	NA	TRBJ1-1	TGTGCCAGTAGTCCCGGGACACCTCCTTTTAGCGCTGAAGCTTTCTTT	CASSPGTPPFSAEAFF
TRBV24-1	TRBD1	NA	TRBJ1-2	TGTGCCACCAGTGATCCTGACAGGGCACAAGGCTACACCTTC	CATSDPDRAQGYTF
TRBV2	TRBD1	NA	TRBJ1-2	TGTTCCCAAGGACAGGGCGCGACAGGCTATGGCTACACCTTC	CSQGQGATGYGYTF